These T cell receptor beta chains were read from a single sample in a study of control samples from healthy donors and cancer patients. Profiled with immunoSEQ multiplex PCR; TCRdb holds only in-frame clones, not every one. Seen here are some 160,000 clones, approximately 90% observed once, and the top ten hold 0.65% to 0.85%. The sequenced material came from blood. The receptors come from a woman aged 30 to 39 in good health. CDR3s include the opening cysteine and the closing phenylalanine or tryptophan. The order of the fields is J gene, V gene, CDR3 protein.

TRBJ2-1,TRBV9,CASSALSNEQFF
TRBJ2-1,TRBV7-3,CASSVDRGDYNEQFF
TRBJ2-1,TRBV5-6,CASSSSHEQFF
TRBJ1-2,TRBV4-1,CASSNIVYGYTF
TRBJ2-1,TRBV6-5,CASSPRVNEQFF
TRBJ1-2,TRBV3-1/TRBV3-2,CASSQFNNYGYTF
TRBJ1-2,TRBV12-5,CASGLAQGAVNYGYTF
TRBJ2-2,TRBV7-8,CASSLVPSGNTGELFF
TRBJ1-4,TRBV28,CASSRQIREKLFF
TRBJ2-7,TRBV7-3,CASSLSGGYEQYF
TRBJ1-1,TRBV19,CASSKGRMNTKAFF
TRBJ2-7,TRBV27,CASSHNRPYEQYF
TRBJ2-7,TRBV27,CASRPFSGATDEQYF
TRBJ2-3,TRBV3-1/TRBV3-2,CASSPGLAGSTDTQYF
TRBJ1-3,TRBV28,CASSPTEHGGNTIYF
TRBJ2-1,TRBV15,CATSRDPLGNNNEQFF
TRBJ1-2,TRBV28,CASSLPPGQGNYGYTF
TRBJ2-5,TRBV25-1,CASSEYWTSGRETQYF